One and the same sample provided the 19 T cell receptor beta chains below, sequenced in a study of identical twins. TCRdb re-analysed the 5' RACE reads in MiXCR, keeping a single row per CDR3 protein. Among 420,000 or so distinct CDR3 sequences listed, about 18% were seen once. Sequences were obtained from naive T cells sorted from blood. All receptors derive from a man aged 45-65 years in good health.

The chain combines TRBV12-3 or TRBV12-4 with TRBJ1-1, with 10 bases that match TRBD1. CDR3 length: 15 amino acids. The J segment lost 4 bases and the V segment lost 7 bases, leaving 9 bases of the junction unmatched. In nucleotides, the CDR3 is TGTGCCAGCACAAACCGGGACAGGGGCCCCACTGAAGCTTTCTTT. Its translation is CASTNRDRGPTEAFF.

Many counts were recorded for this clonotype. V and J are TRBV12-3 or TRBV12-4 and TRBJ2-2; D is perhaps TRBD2 (6 bases). This CDR3 has 16 amino acids. Trimming took 2 bases from V and 6 from J, leaving 16 bases between them. CDR3 sequence: CASSLKAGTYAGELFF. The CDR3 coding sequence is TGTGCCAGCAGTTTAAAGGCGGGGACCTACGCCGGGGAGCTGTTTTTT.

This sequence joins TRBV5-5 and TRBJ2-5, with TRBD2 as a possible D gene (7 bases). Germline-derived CDR1 and CDR2 are SGHKS and YYEKEE (reference sequence). The CDR3 extends over 14 amino acids. The V end was cut by 2 bases, the J end by 5 bases, with 13 bases between. The CDR3 is CASSLHREGETQYF. Written as DNA, the CDR3 is TGTGCCAGCAGCTTACACAGGGAGGGGGAGACCCAGTACTTC.

This clonotype was recorded many times. The chain joins TRBV12-3 or TRBV12-4 to TRBJ2-3; 11 bases line up with TRBD2. This CDR3 is 19 amino acids long. The V gene end was trimmed by 3 bases and the J gene end by 6 bases; junction bases not matched to a gene: 17. The CDR3 coding sequence is TGTGCCAGCAGTTTCCCTCTCAATTTAGCGGGAGGGCCCTCGGATACGCAGTATTTT. Encoded protein: CASSFPLNLAGGPSDTQYF.

This clonotype was counted a few times. This sequence joins TRBV12-3 or TRBV12-4 and TRBJ2-7; 9 nucleotides match TRBD1. The trim removed 3 bases at V and 1 base at J, leaving 16 bases unmatched. The CDR3 extends over 19 amino acids. CDR3 in amino acids: CASSLVAGQGEVRSYEQYF. The CDR3 coding sequence is TGTGCCAGCAGTTTGGTCGCGGGACAGGGCGAGGTGAGATCCTACGAGCAGTACTTC.

This clonotype was detected only a few times. V and J are TRBV20-1 and TRBJ2-1; D uncertain. The V and J ends lost 6 bases and 0 bases respectively, with 9 bases between them. In germline, CDR1 is DFQATT, CDR2 SNEGSKA (reference sequence). There are 13 residues in the CDR3. DNA of the CDR3: TGCAGTGCCTCCTCCATCTCCTACAATGAGCAGTTCTTC. Its protein is CSASSISYNEQFF.

The rearrangement uses TRBV4-1 and TRBJ2-7; TRBD1 might be the D (6 bases). V was clipped by 2 bases and J by 4 bases, with 12 bases between them. CDR3 length: 14 residues. Germline V CDR1 and CDR2: MGHRA, YSYEKL. The CDR3 sequence is CASSQLDRFYEQYF. DNA of the CDR3: TGCGCCAGCAGCCAACTAGACAGGTTTTACGAGCAGTACTTC.

There are many counts of this clonotype. CDR3 nucleotide sequence: TGTGCCAGCAGTTCCGGGACTAGCGGCCACCTTACCTACAATGAGCAGTTCTTC. Translation: CASSSGTSGHLTYNEQFF. J is TRBJ2-1 and V is TRBV12-3 or TRBV12-4; 11 bases are a match to TRBD2. This CDR3 contains 18 residues. The junction had 10 bases not matched to a gene; V was cut back by 4 bases and J by 2 bases.

In this sample, this clonotype turned up many times. The chain employs TRBV5-1 and TRBJ2-1; perhaps TRBD1 as D (5 bases). The germline CDR1 and CDR2 sequences are SGHRS and YFSETQ. V was shortened by 4 bases and J by 0 bases, with 11 bases between the two germline ends. This CDR3 is 15 amino acids long. DNA for the CDR3: TGCGCCAGCAGCGTAGACAGATTCTCCTACAATGAGCAGTTCTTC. The encoded protein is CASSVDRFSYNEQFF.

The genes are TRBV20-1 and TRBJ2-7; D is perhaps TRBD1 (5 bases). CDR1 is DFQATT, CDR2 SNEGSKA, per germline (reference sequence). The CDR3 is made up of 13 amino acids. Trimming shortened V by 3 bases and J by 6 bases, and 15 bases separated the two germline ends. CDR3 amino acids: CSARGQPQSEQYF. For the CDR3, the DNA is TGCAGTGCTAGGGGGCAGCCCCAATCCGAGCAGTACTTC.

This clonotype has a handful of counts. The chain couples TRBV10-3 to TRBJ2-7; D is perhaps TRBD2 (7 bases). V was shortened by 4 bases and J by 5 bases, with 9 bases between the two germline ends. The CDR3 covers 12 residues. From germline, CDR1 is ENHRY and CDR2 SYGVKD. CDR3 residues: CAISGGGNEQYF. The DNA for the CDR3 is TGTGCCATCAGTGGGGGGGGCAACGAGCAGTACTTC.

As concerns this clonotype: An end of the junction does not agree with germline; a read error may underlie this. The V gene is TRBV4-1, the J gene TRBJ2-5; 9 bases line up with TRBD2. CDR3 size: 16 residues. The V gene's germline CDR1 is MGHRA and CDR2 YSYEKL. CDR3 amino acids: CASSQNSGGYQETQYF. The CDR3 DNA reads TGCGCCAGCAGCCAGAATAGCGGGGGTTACCAGGAGACCCAGTACTTC.

The V and J genes are TRBV10-1 and TRBJ2-3; 8 bases map to TRBD2. The CDR3 is made up of 16 amino acids. In germline, CDR1 is WNHNN, CDR2 SYGVQD (reference sequence). With V trimmed by 3 bases and J by 3 bases, 8 bases remained unmatched. DNA of the CDR3: TGCGCCAGCAGTGAAAGATGGCGGGGGGCAACAGATACGCAGTATTTT. Amino acids: CASSERWRGATDTQYF.

This clonotype was picked up a small number of times. This chain uses TRBV15 with TRBJ1-4, with TRBD1 identical over 9 bases. This CDR3 spans 15 amino acids. Germline values: CDR1 LNHNV, CDR2 YYDKDF (reference sequence). V lost 7 bases to trimming and J lost 3 bases; unmatched junction nucleotides: 6. CDR3 protein: CATTHRTGANEKLFF. The CDR3 nucleotides are TGTGCCACCACCCACCGGACAGGGGCTAATGAAAAACTGTTTTTT.

The sample holds many counts of this clonotype. The rearrangement links TRBV12-3 or TRBV12-4 to TRBJ2-1, with TRBD2 matching 13 bases. The CDR3 extends over 14 amino acids. V gave up 7 bases and J gave up 5 bases; unmatched junction bases: 2. CDR3 loop: CASKGTSGDNEQFF. The DNA of the CDR3 is TGTGCCAGCAAAGGGACTAGCGGGGACAATGAGCAGTTCTTC.

This clonotype was picked up a small number of times. The rearrangement uses TRBV20-1 and TRBJ2-2; D is possibly TRBD1 (6 bases). Trimming cost V 4 bases and J 1 base, with 10 bases left between them. The CDR3 has 14 residues. CDR1 DFQATT and CDR2 SNEGSKA come from the germline V gene (reference sequence). The DNA of the CDR3 is TGCAGTGCTACGGGGACACTGAACACCGGGGAGCTGTTTTTT. Its translation: CSATGTLNTGELFF.

This clonotype was picked up many times. The V gene is TRBV28, the J gene TRBJ2-1; 11 bases fit TRBD2. The CDR3 contains 17 residues. J lost 2 bases, V lost 4 bases, and 7 bases had no gene match. Germline CDR1 MDHEN, CDR2 SYDVKM. The CDR3, as DNA: TGTGCCAGCAGTTCCGGGACTAGCGGACCCACCTACAATGAGCAGTTCTTC. Protein product: CASSSGTSGPTYNEQFF.

J is TRBJ1-1 and V is TRBV29-1; D unclear. Germline CDR1 and CDR2: SQVTM and ANQGSEA. V was trimmed by 1 base and J by 1 base, leaving 7 bases between them. The CDR3 covers 13 residues. CDR3 residues: CSVEVPGNTEAFF. The CDR3 coding sequence is TGCAGCGTTGAAGTCCCAGGGAACACTGAAGCTTTCTTT.

This clonotype showed up just once. The chain uses TRBV7-8 and TRBJ1-1, with D possibly matching TRBD1 (6 bases). Germline V gene lookup returns CDR1 SGHVS and CDR2 FQNEAQ. Trimming removed 2 bases from V and 0 bases from J, with 16 bases in between. There are 17 residues in the CDR3. The CDR3: CASSLSGRTAMNTEAFF. The DNA for the CDR3 is TGTGCCAGCAGCTTATCAGGGCGGACAGCTATGAACACTGAAGCTTTCTTT.